This paragraph reports one TCR beta chain. What it recognizes is unknown. The data were obtained in a study of CD8 T cells in Susac syndrome. Study-wide results and limits: As the study acknowledged, the number of individuals in its TCR sequencing and HLA analysis was relatively small.

TCR beta sequencing covered blood CD8+ and CD4+ T cells. It was treatment-naive patients with stable or active relapsing-remitting disease who made up the multiple sclerosis controls. The RNA input was about 0.45 to 1 ug, and it was reverse transcribed with random hexamers. An immunoSEQ multiplex PCR generated amplified TCR beta CDR3 products spanning 54 Vbeta and 13 Jbeta. MiXCR was run by TCRdb on the immunoSEQ multiplex PCR reads, yielding one entry per CDR3 protein. The repertoire consists of 250,000 to 350,000 distinct CDR3 sequences, with around 92% occurring once and the leading ten covering more than 0.06%. The sequenced material came from CD4+ T cells from PBMCs. The origin of this receptor is a human donor with multiple sclerosis.

In DNA, the CDR3 is TGCGCCAGCAGCTTGGCTCGGACTAGCGGCTACGAGCAGTACTTC. This gives the protein CASSLARTSGYEQYF. The rearrangement joins TRBV5-1 to TRBJ2-7; 10 bases line up with TRBD2. V trimming: 0 bases; J trimming: 3 bases; junction bases outside the gene matches: 3. Germline V CDR1 and CDR2: SGHRS, YFSETQ. The CDR3 has 15 amino acids. The entire variable domain, with the rest obtained from reference TRBV5-1 and TRBJ2-7, is as follows: KAGVTQTPRYLIKTRGQQVTLSCSPISGHRSVSWYQQTPGQGLQFLFEYFSETQRNKGNFPGRFSGRQFSNSRSEMNVSTLELGDSALYLCASSLARTSGYEQYFGPGTRLTVT.